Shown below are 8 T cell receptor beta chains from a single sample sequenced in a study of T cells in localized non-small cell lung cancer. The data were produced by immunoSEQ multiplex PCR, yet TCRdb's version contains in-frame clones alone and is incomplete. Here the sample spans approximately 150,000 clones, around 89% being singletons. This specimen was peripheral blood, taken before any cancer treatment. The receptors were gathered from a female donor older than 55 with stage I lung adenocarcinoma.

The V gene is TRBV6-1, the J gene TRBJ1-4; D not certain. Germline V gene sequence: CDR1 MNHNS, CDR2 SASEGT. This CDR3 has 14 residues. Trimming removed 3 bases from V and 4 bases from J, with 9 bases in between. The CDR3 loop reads CASSDPGLNEKLFF. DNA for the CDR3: TGTGCCAGCAGTGACCCCGGGCTTAATGAAAAACTGTTTTTT.

The CDR3 coding sequence is TGTGCCAGTAGTACGACTAGCACAGATACGCAGTATTTT. Amino acid sequence: CASSTTSTDTQYF. The chain employs TRBV19 and TRBJ2-3; D unresolved. Germline CDR1 LNHDA, CDR2 SQIVND (reference sequence). This CDR3 is 13 amino acids long. V gave up 4 bases and J gave up 0 bases, with 5 bases separating them.

DNA of the CDR3: TGTGCCAGCAGTTTATTGGGCGGGGCGGGAGAGTACTACGAGCAGTACTTC. Protein: CASSLLGGAGEYYEQYF. This chain connects TRBV27 to TRBJ2-7; 7 bases agree with TRBD2. The germline gives CDR1 MNHEY, CDR2 SMNVEV (reference sequence). With V trimmed by 1 base and J by 3 bases, 12 bases remained unmatched. The CDR3 totals 17 residues.

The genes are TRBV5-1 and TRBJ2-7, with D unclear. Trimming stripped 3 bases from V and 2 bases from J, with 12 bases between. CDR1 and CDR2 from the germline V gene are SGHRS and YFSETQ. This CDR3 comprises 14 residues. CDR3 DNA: TGCGCCAGCAGCTGGGTCACCCAGGCCTACGAGCAGTACTTC. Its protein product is CASSWVTQAYEQYF.

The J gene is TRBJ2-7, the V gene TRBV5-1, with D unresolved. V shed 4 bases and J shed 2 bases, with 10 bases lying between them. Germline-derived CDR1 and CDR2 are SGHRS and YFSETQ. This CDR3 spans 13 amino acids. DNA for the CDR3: TGCGCCAGCAGCCACCGTGGTCCCTACGAGCAGTACTTC. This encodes CASSHRGPYEQYF.

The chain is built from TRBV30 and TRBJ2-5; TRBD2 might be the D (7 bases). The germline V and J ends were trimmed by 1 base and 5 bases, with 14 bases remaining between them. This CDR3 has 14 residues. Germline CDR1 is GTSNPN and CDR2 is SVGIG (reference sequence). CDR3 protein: CAWSAKGGRETQYF. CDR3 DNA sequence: TGTGCCTGGAGTGCCAAGGGGGGGCGGGAGACCCAGTACTTC. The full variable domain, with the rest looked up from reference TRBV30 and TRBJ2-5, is SQTIHQWPATLVQPVGSPLSLECTVEGTSNPNLYWYRQAAGRGLQLLFYSVGIGQISSEVPQNLSASRPQDRQFILSSKKLLLSDSGFYLCAWSAKGGRETQYFGPGTRLLVL.

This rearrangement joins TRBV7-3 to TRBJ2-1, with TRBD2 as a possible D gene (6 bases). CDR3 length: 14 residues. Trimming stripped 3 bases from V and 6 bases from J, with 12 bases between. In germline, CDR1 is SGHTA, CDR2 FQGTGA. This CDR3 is CASSFSGKGNEQFF. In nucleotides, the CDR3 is TGTGCCAGCAGCTTTAGCGGAAAGGGCAATGAGCAGTTCTTC.

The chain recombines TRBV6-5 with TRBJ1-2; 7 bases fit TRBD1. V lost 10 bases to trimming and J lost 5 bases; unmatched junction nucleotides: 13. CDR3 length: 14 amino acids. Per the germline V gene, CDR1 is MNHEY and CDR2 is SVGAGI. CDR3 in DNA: TGTGCCACCCGGAGCCAGGGGGTCTATTATGGCTACACCTTC. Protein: CATRSQGVYYGYTF.